The entry below describes one TCR beta chain. These data come from a study of blood T cell repertoires in COVID-19. About the research overall: PBMCs, B-cell-depleted T cells, or T cells provided the cDNA or gDNA that made up the material.

CDR1 and CDR2 (germline): SGHNT, YENEEA. V shed 5 bases and J 9 bases; nucleotides not matched to a gene: 10. The CDR3 has 15 amino acids. Original processing methods: The authors estimated nucleated cell counts from reference gene primer amplification. Method: immunoSEQ multiplex PCR; TCRdb's copy keeps in-frame clones and lacks some. The V and J calls and clone size were taken over from that table, and D and trimming were inferred from the DNA. This table has 140,000 to 150,000 clones, roughly 87% appearing once. The chain has TRBV11-3 and TRBJ2-1; the match to TRBD2 covers 10 bases. The sample consisted of peripheral blood. This TCR came from a human donor in a cohort sampled during active COVID-19. CDR3 amino acids: CASSPPDSGGLEQFF. The CDR3 DNA follows: TGTGCCAGCAGCCCGCCGGATAGCGGGGGGCTTGAGCAGTTCTTC.